Presented here are 19 T cell receptor beta chains from one specimen sequenced in a study of blood T cells in healthy people across ages. A sample-barcoded 5' primer and a J-beta primer mix were used in a second PCR of roughly 7 to 11 cycles. TCRdb analysed the 5' RACE reads with MiXCR anew, one entry per CDR3 protein. This sample has 800,000 to 1,300,000 distinct CDR3 sequences, with approximately 25% found just once. The data were also submitted as part of a second study, on T cells of mothers and their children.

The sample taken for sequencing was blood. The receptors here all came from a girl aged 2 to 10 in good health.

This rearrangement joins TRBV15 to TRBJ2-7, with D perhaps TRBD1 (6 bases). This CDR3 spans 15 amino acids. Per germline, CDR1 LNHNV and CDR2 YYDKDF (reference sequence). With 5 bases removed from V and 2 bases from J, the gap between germline ends came to 16 bases. The CDR3 nucleotides read TGTGCCACCAGCGGAGCTAGGGGGATAACCTACGAGCAGTACTTC. Amino acid sequence: CATSGARGITYEQYF. The complete variable domain, with remaining parts taken from reference TRBV15 and TRBJ2-7, reads DAMVIQNPRYQVTQFGKPVTLSCSQTLNHNVMYWYQQKSSQAPKLLFHYYDKDFNNEADTPDNFQSRRPNTSFCFLDIRSPGLGDTAMYLCATSGARGITYEQYFGPGTRLTVT.

The genes are TRBV13 and TRBJ1-1; D may be TRBD1 (5 bases). With 10 bases removed from V and 0 bases from J, the gap between germline ends came to 12 bases. CDR1 is PRHDT, CDR2 FYEKMQ, per germline (reference sequence). This CDR3 comprises 13 residues. In nucleotides, the CDR3 is TGTGCCACCCGGGACGGCATGAACACTGAAGCTTTCTTT. It codes for CATRDGMNTEAFF.

This chain uses TRBV29-1 with TRBJ2-5; 9 bases align to TRBD2. The J call may be incorrect, as the DNA end agrees better with TRBJ2-1. Germline V gene sequence: CDR1 SQVTM, CDR2 ANQGSEA. CDR3 length: 13 residues. The DNA of the CDR3 is TGCAGCGTGGACCGCGGGGGGGGAGGCGAGCAGTTCTTC. Amino acid sequence: CSVDRGGGGEQFF.

A few counts support this clonotype. The CDR3 reads CASSQLAGVDNEQFF. As DNA, the CDR3 is TGTGCCAGCAGCCAACTAGCGGGGGTTGACAATGAGCAGTTCTTC. The chain links TRBV14 to TRBJ2-1; 10 nucleotides agree with TRBD2. Trimming at V came to 2 bases and at J to 5 bases, leaving 3 bases not matched to a gene. The germline CDR1 and CDR2 sequences are SGHDN and FVKESK. The CDR3 runs to 15 residues.

This clonotype has more than one count but fewer than ten. The V and J genes are TRBV6-5 and TRBJ2-5; 7 nucleotides match TRBD2. This CDR3 is built from 14 residues. Germline CDR1 MNHEY, CDR2 SVGAGI. V was pared by 6 bases and J by 4 bases, with 8 bases of the junction left unmatched. In nucleotides, the CDR3 is TGTGCCAGCAGCCCGATTTCGGGGGGAGAGACCCAGTACTTC. Encoded protein: CASSPISGGETQYF.

This clonotype showed up just a few times. The chain combines TRBV20-1 with TRBJ2-7; TRBD2 matches 11 bases. The CDR3 runs to 15 residues. The germline V gene has CDR1 DFQATT and CDR2 SNEGSKA (reference sequence). After removal of 5 bases from V and 3 bases from J, the junction contained 9 bases not matched to a gene. CDR3 DNA: TGCAGTGCTGGGATAGCGGGAGGGCCTAACTACGAGCAGTACTTC. Amino acids: CSAGIAGGPNYEQYF.

V usage is TRBV7-9 and J usage is TRBJ2-2; TRBD2 might be the D (5 bases). V was cut by 5 bases and J by 4 bases, with 11 bases left in between. This CDR3 contains 14 residues. Per the germline V gene, CDR1 is SEHNR and CDR2 is FQNEAQ (reference sequence). CDR3 in amino acids: CASSPDFFTGELFF. In DNA, the CDR3 is TGTGCCAGCAGCCCGGACTTTTTCACCGGGGAGCTGTTTTTT.

This clonotype has a handful of counts. At one end the junction does not follow the germline gene, possibly because of a read error. The chain's CDR3 is CASSLVGDIQAGLMVF. The CDR3 DNA sequence: TGTGCCAGCAGCTTGGTGGGTGACATCCAAGCAGGTCTCATGGTTTTT. This rearrangement joins TRBV5-6 to TRBJ1-4, with D unclear. Germline V gene lookup returns CDR1 SGHDT and CDR2 YYEEEE. This CDR3 is 16 amino acids long.

This clonotype was counted only a few times. The chain employs TRBV7-2 and TRBJ1-5; 9 bases are shared with TRBD1. Unmatched junction bases numbered 6, after V lost 5 bases and J lost 7 bases. Germline values: CDR1 SGHTA, CDR2 FQGNSA. The CDR3 spans 14 residues. In nucleotides, the CDR3 is TGTGCCAGCAGCACCTGGACAGGGGACCAGCCCCAGCATTTT. Translation: CASSTWTGDQPQHF.

The chain uses TRBV21-1 and TRBJ2-5; the DNA was not used to check the table's D call, TRBD1. TRBV21-1 is recorded as a pseudogene. This CDR3 region has 16 residues. The CDR3 here is CASSTPGQGAEETQYF. The CDR3 nucleotides read TGTGCCAGCAGCACTCCGGGACAGGGGGCGGAAGAGACCCAGTACTTC.

In its sample, this clonotype was seen a few times. The chain has TRBV28 and TRBJ1-2; D may be TRBD1 (6 bases). Germline V gene data show CDR1 as MDHEN and CDR2 as SYDVKM. CDR3 size: 13 residues. The V and J ends lost 6 bases and 8 bases respectively, with 16 bases between them. DNA for the CDR3: TGTGCCAGCAGGGGGGCTGGGGCGCAGGGCTACACCTTC. Protein: CASRGAGAQGYTF.

A few counts support this clonotype. V is TRBV4-1 and J is TRBJ2-6; TRBD1 matches at 8 bases. Unmatched junction bases numbered 13, after V lost 7 bases and J lost 2 bases. CDR3 length equals 18 residues. The germline V gene has CDR1 MGHRA and CDR2 YSYEKL. As DNA, the CDR3 is TGCGCCAGCACATGGCATGGGACAGGTTTTGCTGGGGCCAACGTCCTGACTTTC. Its protein is CASTWHGTGFAGANVLTF.

J is TRBJ2-7 and V is TRBV10-3; 7 bases agree with TRBD1. The germline V gene has CDR1 ENHRY and CDR2 SYGVKD. The trim removed 7 bases at V and 3 bases at J, leaving 9 bases unmatched. This CDR3 is built from 14 residues. The CDR3 protein is CAIKGDSTFYEQYF. CDR3 coding DNA: TGTGCCATCAAAGGGGACAGCACCTTCTACGAGCAGTACTTC.

This clonotype was seen a handful of times. The chain is built from TRBV19 and TRBJ1-4; D not certain. Looked up from germline, CDR1 is LNHDA and CDR2 is SQIVND (reference sequence). The CDR3 extends over 15 amino acids. V lost 4 bases, J lost 0 bases, and 9 bases lay in between. The CDR3 DNA sequence: TGTGCCAGTAGTAGGGCGATGACAACTAATGAAAAACTGTTTTTT. This translates into CASSRAMTTNEKLFF.

This clonotype occurred a few times. V usage is TRBV28 and J usage is TRBJ2-3; D not resolved. The CDR3 extends over 14 amino acids. Germline V gene lookup returns CDR1 MDHEN and CDR2 SYDVKM. V was cut by 7 bases and J by 2 bases, with 13 bases left in between. The CDR3 is CASTHSLYTDTQYF. The CDR3 region has the DNA TGTGCCAGCACCCACAGCCTCTACACAGATACGCAGTATTTT. The whole variable domain, remainder taken from reference TRBV28 and TRBJ2-3, is DVKVTQSSRYLVKRTGEKVFLECVQDMDHENMFWYRQDPGLGLRLIYFSYDVKMKEKGDIPEGYSVSREKKERFSLILESASTNQTSMYLCASTHSLYTDTQYFGPGTRLTVL.

The chain carries TRBV12-3 or TRBV12-4 and TRBJ1-4; the D gene is possibly TRBD1 (5 bases). The V gene lost 7 bases and the J gene lost 6 bases, with 18 bases spanning the gap. This CDR3 has 15 residues. The CDR3 DNA is TGTGCCAGCAAATCATTAACGACAGAGGATGAAAAACTGTTTTTT. Protein product: CASKSLTTEDEKLFF.

This clonotype was found a few times. J is TRBJ2-5 and V is TRBV20-1; 12 bases are a match to TRBD2. Germline V gene sequence: CDR1 DFQATT, CDR2 SNEGSKA (reference sequence). Trimming at V came to 6 bases and at J to 2 bases, leaving 4 bases not matched to a gene. The CDR3 spans 14 residues. The CDR3 coding sequence is TGCAGTGCCCCTCTAGCGGGGGGGCAAGAGACCCAGTACTTC. Its protein is CSAPLAGGQETQYF.

This clonotype showed up many times. This chain connects TRBV7-9 to TRBJ1-1, with D possibly being TRBD1 (6 bases). The V and J ends lost 1 base and 4 bases respectively, with 7 bases between them. Germline CDR1 reads SEHNR; CDR2 reads FQNEAQ (reference sequence). The CDR3 is 13 residues long. CDR3: CASSLGGATEAFF. The CDR3 nucleotides are TGTGCCAGCAGCTTAGGGGGGGCCACTGAAGCTTTCTTT.

V usage is TRBV12-3 or TRBV12-4 and J usage is TRBJ2-1; D not certain. The V and J ends lost 3 bases and 0 bases respectively, with 9 bases between them. The CDR3 length is 15 residues. CDR3 sequence reads: CASSFTPISYNEQFF. The CDR3 nucleotides are TGTGCCAGCAGTTTTACGCCTATCTCCTACAATGAGCAGTTCTTC.